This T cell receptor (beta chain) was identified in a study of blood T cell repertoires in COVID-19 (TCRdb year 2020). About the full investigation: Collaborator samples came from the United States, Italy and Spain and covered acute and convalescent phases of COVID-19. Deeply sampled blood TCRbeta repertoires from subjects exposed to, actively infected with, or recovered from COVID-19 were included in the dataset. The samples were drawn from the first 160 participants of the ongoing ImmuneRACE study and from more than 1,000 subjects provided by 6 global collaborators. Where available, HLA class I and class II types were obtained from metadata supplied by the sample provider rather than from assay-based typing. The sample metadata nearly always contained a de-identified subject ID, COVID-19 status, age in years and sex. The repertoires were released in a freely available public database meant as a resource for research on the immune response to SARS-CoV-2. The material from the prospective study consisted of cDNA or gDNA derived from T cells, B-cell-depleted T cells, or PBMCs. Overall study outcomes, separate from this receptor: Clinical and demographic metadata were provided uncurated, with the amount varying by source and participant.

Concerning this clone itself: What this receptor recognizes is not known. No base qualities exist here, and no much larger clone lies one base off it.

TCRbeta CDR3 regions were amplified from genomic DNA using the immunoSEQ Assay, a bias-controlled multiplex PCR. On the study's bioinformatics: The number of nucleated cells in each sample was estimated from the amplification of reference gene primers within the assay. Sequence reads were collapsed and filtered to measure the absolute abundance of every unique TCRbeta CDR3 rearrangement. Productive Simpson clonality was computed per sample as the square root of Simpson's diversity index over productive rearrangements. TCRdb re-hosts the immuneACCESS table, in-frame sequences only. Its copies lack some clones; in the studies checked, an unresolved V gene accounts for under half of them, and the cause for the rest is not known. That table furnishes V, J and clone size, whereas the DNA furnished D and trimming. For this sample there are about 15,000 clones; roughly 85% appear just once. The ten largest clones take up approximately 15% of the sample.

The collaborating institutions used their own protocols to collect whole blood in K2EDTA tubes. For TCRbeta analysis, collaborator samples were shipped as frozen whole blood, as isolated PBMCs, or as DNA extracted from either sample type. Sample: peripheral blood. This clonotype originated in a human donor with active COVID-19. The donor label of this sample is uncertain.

The DNA is as follows: TGTGCCAGCAGTCCAACAGGGCACACTGAAGCTTTCTTT. Translation gives CASSPTGHTEAFF. This receptor chain uses TRBV12-3 or TRBV12-4 and TRBJ1-1; perhaps TRBD1 is the D gene, with 6 bases matching. Taken from cysteine to phenylalanine, the CDR3 has 13 residues. The read is trimmed to its CDR3 DNA, 39 bases read in frame from base 1. Deletion took 5 bases off V and 3 bases off J, with a span of 10 bases between the germline ends.